This record covers a single TCR beta chain. The junction departs from the called germline gene at one end, perhaps through a read error. This sample stems from a study of T cells in Graves' hyperthyroidism and ophthalmopathy. The CDR3 has 16 residues. The V gene's germline CDR1 is SNHLY and CDR2 FYNNEI. The source material, RNA transcripts, was used to amplify TCR beta CDR3 regions. When the TCR CDR3 underwent first-round RT-PCR, the HTBI primer set was used. TCRdb independently ran MiXCR on the multiplex PCR reads; one entry per CDR3 protein. The sample consists of roughly 98,000 distinct CDR3 sequences, around 40% of them appearing once.

Source material: peripheral blood or thyroid tissue (not recorded which). The chain recombines TRBV2 with TRBJ2-7; D is possibly TRBD2 (7 bases). This TCR derives from a woman in her 30s with Graves' hyperthyroidism. The CDR3: CARSSPGEGGPYEQYF. In DNA form, the CDR3 reads TGTGCCCGCAGTTCACCCGGGGAGGGGGGGCCCTACGAGCAGTACTTC.